The T cell receptor (beta chain) described here comes from a study of blood T cell repertoires in COVID-19. The CDR3 covers 17 residues. Between the trimmed V and J ends, which lost 6 bases and 0 bases, there was a span of 20 bases. Germline CDR1 MDHEN, CDR2 SYDVKM. Repertoires were generated with immunoSEQ multiplex PCR, while TCRdb's copy carries only in-frame clones and drops some. The sample records 95,000 to 100,000 clones, over 80% being singletons. This chain connects TRBV28 to TRBJ1-1; possible D gene TRBD1, 5 bases. The sequence was collected from a man in his forties or fifties with active COVID-19. Sequencing was performed on peripheral blood. The DNA for the CDR3 is TGTGCCAGCAGCCCCACGGGCAGGGCCGTTATGAACACTGAAGCTTTCTTT. It translates to CASSPTGRAVMNTEAFF.